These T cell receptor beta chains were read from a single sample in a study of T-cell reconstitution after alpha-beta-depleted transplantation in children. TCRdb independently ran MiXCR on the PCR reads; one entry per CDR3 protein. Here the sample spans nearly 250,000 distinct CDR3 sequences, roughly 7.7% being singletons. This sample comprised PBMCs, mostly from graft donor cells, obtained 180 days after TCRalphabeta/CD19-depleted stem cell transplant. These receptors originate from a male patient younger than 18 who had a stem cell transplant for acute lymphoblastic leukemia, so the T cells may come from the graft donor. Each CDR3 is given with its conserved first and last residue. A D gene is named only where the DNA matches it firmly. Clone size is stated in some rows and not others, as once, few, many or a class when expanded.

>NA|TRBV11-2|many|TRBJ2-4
TGTGCCAGCAGCTTAACGGACAGATATCAGTACTTC
CASSLTDRYQYF
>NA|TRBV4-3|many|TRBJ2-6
TGCGCCAGCAGTCTTAGGGCAGGCGGGGCCAACGTCCTGACTTTC
CASSLRAGGANVLTF
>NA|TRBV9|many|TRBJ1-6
TGTGCCAGCAGCGTGGGGGGGCGAAATTCACCCCTCCACTTT
CASSVGGRNSPLHF
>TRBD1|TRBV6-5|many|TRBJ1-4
TGTGCCAGCAGTTGGGACAGGGGAGCTGAAAAACTGTTTTTT
CASSWDRGAEKLFF
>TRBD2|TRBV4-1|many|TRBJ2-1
TGCGCCAGCAGCCAAGTAGGACTAGCGGCTTACAATGAGCAGTTCTTC
CASSQVGLAAYNEQFF
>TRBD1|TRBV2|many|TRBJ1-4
TGTGCCAGCAGTGAAGCGCTAGGGACAGGGACTGAAAAACTGTTTTTT
CASSEALGTGTEKLFF
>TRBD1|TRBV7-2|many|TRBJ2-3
TGTGCCAGCAGCTTCACTAGGACAGGGTTAGATACGCAGTATTTT
CASSFTRTGLDTQYF
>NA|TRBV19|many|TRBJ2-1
TGTGCCAGTAGTAACTCGTGGGGGATCAACAATGAGCAGTTCTTC
CASSNSWGINNEQFF
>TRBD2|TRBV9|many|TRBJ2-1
TGTGCCAGCAGCCGAGGGGGACTAGCTGGGGATGAGCAGTTCTTC
CASSRGGLAGDEQFF
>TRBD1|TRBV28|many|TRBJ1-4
TGTGCCAGCAGTCCGGACAGGGGAAAACTGTTTTTT
CASSPDRGKLFF
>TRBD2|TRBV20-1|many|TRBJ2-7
TGCAGTGCTAGAGAGCGGGGGTTGGGCTCCTACGAGCAGTACTTC
CSARERGLGSYEQYF
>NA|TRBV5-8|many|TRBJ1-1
TGTGCCAGCAGCCCTGGGCCAGAGGGTAACACTGAAGCTTTCTTT
CASSPGPEGNTEAFF
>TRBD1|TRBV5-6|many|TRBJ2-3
TGTGCCAGCAGCGGGGACAGGAGAGATACGCAGTATTTT
CASSGDRRDTQYF
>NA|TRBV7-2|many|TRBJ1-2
TGTGCCATCGCAGGGGCAAGCCACCACTATGGCTACACCTTC
CAIAGASHHYGYTF
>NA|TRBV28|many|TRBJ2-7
TGTGCCAGCAGTTTATGGCTTCCAGGGGATCGGGAGCAGTACTTC
CASSLWLPGDREQYF
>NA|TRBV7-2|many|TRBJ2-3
TGTGCCAGCAGCTTAACTGGATCGATGGATACGCAGTATTTT
CASSLTGSMDTQYF
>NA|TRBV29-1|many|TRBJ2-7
TGCAGCGTTGAGGCGGGATCCCGTGTCGGGGAGCAGTACTTC
CSVEAGSRVGEQYF
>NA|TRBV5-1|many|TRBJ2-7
TGCGCCAGCACTCTAGGGGTAGGAAGCTCCTACGAGCAGTACTTC
CASTLGVGSSYEQYF
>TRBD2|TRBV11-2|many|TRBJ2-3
TGTGCCAGCAGCTTAGCTAGGCGGGGGATCACAGATACGCAGTATTTT
CASSLARRGITDTQYF
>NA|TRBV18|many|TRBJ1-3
TGTGCCAGCTCACCAATGGACAGCAACTCTGGAAACACCATATATTTT
CASSPMDSNSGNTIYF
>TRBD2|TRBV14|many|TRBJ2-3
TGTGCCAGCAGCCAAGGATCTAGCGGGTATTCCACAGATACGCAGTATTTT
CASSQGSSGYSTDTQYF
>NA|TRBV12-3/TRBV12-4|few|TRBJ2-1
TGTGCCACCAGTGGATGGGGGTCTAATGAGCAGTTCTTC
CATSGWGSNEQFF
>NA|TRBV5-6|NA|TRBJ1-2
TGTGCCAGCAGCGCGGGACGTACGAATGGCTACACCTTC
CASSAGRTNGYTF
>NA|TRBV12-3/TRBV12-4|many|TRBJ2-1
TGTGCCAGCAGTTTACCCGGGTACTACAATGAGCAGTTCTTC
CASSLPGYYNEQFF
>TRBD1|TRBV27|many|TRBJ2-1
TGTGCCAGCACGGACAGGGCGGGTGAGCAGTTCTTC
CASTDRAGEQFF
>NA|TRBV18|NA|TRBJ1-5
TGTGCCAGCTCACCCGGAAACAGTTATCAGCCCCAGCATTTT
CASSPGNSYQPQHF